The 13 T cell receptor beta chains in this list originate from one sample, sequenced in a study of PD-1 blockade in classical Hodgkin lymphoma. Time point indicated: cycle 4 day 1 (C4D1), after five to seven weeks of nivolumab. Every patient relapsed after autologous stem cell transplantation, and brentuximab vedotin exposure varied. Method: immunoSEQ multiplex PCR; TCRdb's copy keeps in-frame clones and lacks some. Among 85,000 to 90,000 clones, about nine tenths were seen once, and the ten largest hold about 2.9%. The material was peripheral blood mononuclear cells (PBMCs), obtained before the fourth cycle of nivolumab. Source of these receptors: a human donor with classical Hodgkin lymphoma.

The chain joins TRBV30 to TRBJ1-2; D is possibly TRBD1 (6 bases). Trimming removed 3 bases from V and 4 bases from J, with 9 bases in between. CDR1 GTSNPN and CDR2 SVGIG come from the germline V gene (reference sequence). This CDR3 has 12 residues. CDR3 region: CAWRQDSYGYTF. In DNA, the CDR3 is TGTGCCTGGAGACAGGACAGCTATGGCTACACCTTC.

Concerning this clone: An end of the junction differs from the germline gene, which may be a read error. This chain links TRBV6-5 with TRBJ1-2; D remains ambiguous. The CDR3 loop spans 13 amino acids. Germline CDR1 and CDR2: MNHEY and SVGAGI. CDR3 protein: CTSSLSAGYGYTF. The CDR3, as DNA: TGTACCAGCAGCCTATCTGCCGGTTATGGCTACACCTTC.

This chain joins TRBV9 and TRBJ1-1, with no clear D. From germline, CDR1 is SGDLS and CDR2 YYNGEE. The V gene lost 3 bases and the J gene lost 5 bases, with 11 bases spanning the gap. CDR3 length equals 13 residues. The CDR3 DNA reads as TGTGCCAGCAGCGAGGGTACTGGGACTGAAGCTTTCTTT. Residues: CASSEGTGTEAFF. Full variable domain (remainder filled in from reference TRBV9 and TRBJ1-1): DSGVTQTPKHLITATGQRVTLRCSPRSGDLSVYWYQQSLDQGLQFLIQYYNGEERAKGNILERFSAQQFPDLHSELNLSSLELGDSALYFCASSEGTGTEAFFGQGTRLTVV.

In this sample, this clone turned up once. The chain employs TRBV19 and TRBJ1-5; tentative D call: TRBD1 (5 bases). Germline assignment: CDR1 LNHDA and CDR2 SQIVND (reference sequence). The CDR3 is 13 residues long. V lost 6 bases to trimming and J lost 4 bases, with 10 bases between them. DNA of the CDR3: TGTGCCAGTAGCCGACAGCCGAATCAGCCCCAGCATTTT. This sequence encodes CASSRQPNQPQHF.

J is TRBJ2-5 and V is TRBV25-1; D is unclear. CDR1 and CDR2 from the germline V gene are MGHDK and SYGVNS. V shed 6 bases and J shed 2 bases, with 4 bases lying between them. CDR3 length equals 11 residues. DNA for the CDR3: TGTGCCAGCAGAGGGCAAGAGACCCAGTACTTC. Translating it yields CASRGQETQYF. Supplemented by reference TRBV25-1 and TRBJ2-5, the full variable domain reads EADIYQTPRYLVIGTGKKITLECSQTMGHDKMYWYQQDPGMELHLIHYSYGVNSTEKGDLSSESTVSRIRTEHFPLTLESARPSHTSQYLCASRGQETQYFGPGTRLLVL.

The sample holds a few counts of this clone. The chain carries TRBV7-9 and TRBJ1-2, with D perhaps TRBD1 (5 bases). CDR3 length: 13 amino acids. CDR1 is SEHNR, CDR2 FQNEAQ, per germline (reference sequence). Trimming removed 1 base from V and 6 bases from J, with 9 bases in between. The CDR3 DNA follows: TGTGCCAGCAGCTTAGACGGGGGGAATGGCTACACCTTC. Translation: CASSLDGGNGYTF.

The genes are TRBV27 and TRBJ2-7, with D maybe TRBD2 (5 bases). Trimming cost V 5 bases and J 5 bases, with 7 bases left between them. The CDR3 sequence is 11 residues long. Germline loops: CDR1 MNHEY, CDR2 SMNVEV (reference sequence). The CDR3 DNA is TGTGCCAGCAGTCTCGGGAACGAGCAGTACTTC. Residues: CASSLGNEQYF.

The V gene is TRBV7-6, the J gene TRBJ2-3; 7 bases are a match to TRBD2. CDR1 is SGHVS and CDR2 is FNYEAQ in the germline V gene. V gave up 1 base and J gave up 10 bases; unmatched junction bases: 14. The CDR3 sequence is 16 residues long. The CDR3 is CASSLGITGAGGSQYF. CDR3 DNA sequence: TGTGCCAGCAGCTTAGGAATTACCGGGGCCGGGGGGTCGCAGTATTTT. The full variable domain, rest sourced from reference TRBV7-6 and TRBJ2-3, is GAGVSQSPRYKVTKRGQDVALRCDPISGHVSLYWYRQALGQGPEFLTYFNYEAQQDKSGLPNDRFSAERPEGSISTLTIQRTEQRDSAMYRCASSLGITGAGGSQYFGPGTRLTVL.

CDR3 amino acids: CASSLSVGLYGYTF. The DNA of the CDR3 is TGTGCCAGCAGTTTATCGGTGGGTCTCTATGGCTACACCTTC. The chain couples TRBV27 to TRBJ1-2; D is unclear. CDR3 length: 14 amino acids. V shed 0 bases and J shed 4 bases, with 9 bases lying between them. Germline assignment: CDR1 MNHEY and CDR2 SMNVEV (reference sequence).

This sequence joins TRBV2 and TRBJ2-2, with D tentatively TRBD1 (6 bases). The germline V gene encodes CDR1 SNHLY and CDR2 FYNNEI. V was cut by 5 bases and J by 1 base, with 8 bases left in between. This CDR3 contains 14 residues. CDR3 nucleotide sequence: TGTGCCAGCAGTTTAGGGGGGAACACCGGGGAGCTGTTTTTT. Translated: CASSLGGNTGELFF.

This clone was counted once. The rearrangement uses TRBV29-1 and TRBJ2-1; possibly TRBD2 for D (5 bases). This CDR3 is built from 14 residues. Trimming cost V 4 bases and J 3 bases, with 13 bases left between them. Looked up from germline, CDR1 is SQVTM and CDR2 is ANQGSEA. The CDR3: CSVGTGNHYNEQFF. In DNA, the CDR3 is TGCAGCGTTGGAACGGGGAACCACTACAATGAGCAGTTCTTC.

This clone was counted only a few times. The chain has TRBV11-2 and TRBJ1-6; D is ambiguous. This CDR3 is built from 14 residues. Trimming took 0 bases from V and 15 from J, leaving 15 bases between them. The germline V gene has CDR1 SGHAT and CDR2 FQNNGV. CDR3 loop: CASSLDSHNGILHF. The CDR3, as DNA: TGTGCCAGCAGCTTAGACTCCCACAACGGGATCCTCCACTTT.

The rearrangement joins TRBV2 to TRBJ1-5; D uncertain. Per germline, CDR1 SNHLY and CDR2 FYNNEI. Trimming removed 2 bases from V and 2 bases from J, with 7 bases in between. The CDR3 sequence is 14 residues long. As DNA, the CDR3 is TGTGCCAGCAGTGAAAGGGTGGGCAATCAGCCCCAGCATTTT. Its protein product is CASSERVGNQPQHF.